The 26 T cell receptor beta chains below all came from one sample that was sequenced in a study of T cell responses to AZD1222 COVID-19 vaccine. The table came from immunoSEQ multiplex PCR; TCRdb's copy has only in-frame clones and leaves some out. The sample yields about 120,000 clones, more than 85% seen once. Specimen: peripheral blood, collected on day 0 of AZD1222 vaccination. The receptors derive from an adult in good health.

V and J are TRBV3-1 (or the pseudogene TRBV3-2) and TRBJ1-1; D is unclear. The CDR3 loop spans 14 amino acids. The germline V gene encodes CDR1 LGHDT and CDR2 YNNKEL (reference sequence). The ends were cut back, 2 bases at V and 4 bases at J, with 11 bases in the middle. CDR3 sequence (DNA): TGTGCCAGCAGCCAAATTGGGGTTAGCACTGAAGCTTTCTTT. Encoded protein: CASSQIGVSTEAFF.

The rearrangement links TRBV5-5 to TRBJ1-1; D ambiguous. Per the germline V gene, CDR1 is SGHKS and CDR2 is YYEKEE (reference sequence). This CDR3 has 15 residues. Trimming took off 1 base at V and 0 bases at J, with 10 bases between the two ends. CDR3 in DNA: TGTGCCAGCAGCTTGAGGCAGGCGATGAACACTGAAGCTTTCTTT. The encoded protein is CASSLRQAMNTEAFF.

This clone was observed a single time. CDR3 in amino acids: CASSVRGGQETQYF. The CDR3 nucleotides read TGTGCCAGCAGCGTAAGGGGCGGTCAAGAGACCCAGTACTTC. The chain joins TRBV9 to TRBJ2-5; maybe TRBD1 (5 bases). The germline CDR1 and CDR2 sequences are SGDLS and YYNGEE. The CDR3 has 14 residues. The V gene lost 1 base and the J gene lost 2 bases, with 9 bases spanning the gap.

The rearrangement links TRBV28 to TRBJ2-7, with TRBD1 identical over 7 bases. CDR3 length: 13 residues. V lost 7 bases and J lost 12; bases outside the gene matches: 15. Germline V gene sequence: CDR1 MDHEN, CDR2 SYDVKM. The CDR3 protein is CASIKRDSYAGYF. The CDR3 DNA sequence: TGTGCCAGCATCAAACGGGACAGTTACGCGGGGTACTTC.

The V gene is TRBV6-5, the J gene TRBJ1-1; maybe TRBD1 (5 bases). The CDR3 loop spans 12 amino acids. CDR1 MNHEY and CDR2 SVGAGI come from the germline V gene. Trimming took 6 bases from V and 8 from J, leaving 13 bases between them. CDR3 sequence (DNA): TGTGCCAGCAGCCCCCCAGGGCGAGAAGCTTTCTTT. Translating it yields CASSPPGREAFF.

This clone was counted between two and nine times. The chain joins TRBV2 to TRBJ2-7; perhaps TRBD1 as D (6 bases). This CDR3 comprises 15 residues. Germline V CDR1 and CDR2: SNHLY, FYNNEI. The V and J ends lost 5 bases and 0 bases respectively, with 14 bases between them. The CDR3 bases are TGTGCCAGCAGTACTACAGGGCGTCCCTCCTACGAGCAGTACTTC. It yields the protein CASSTTGRPSYEQYF.

This clone was counted only a few times. The genes are TRBV6-2 or TRBV6-3 and TRBJ2-7, with no clear D. V lost 6 bases, J lost 6 bases, and 12 bases lay in between. This CDR3 spans 12 amino acids. Germline V lookup: CDR1 MNHEY, CDR2 SVGEGT. The chain's CDR3 is CASSSGLTEQYF. Here the CDR3 DNA reads TGTGCCAGCAGCTCGGGCCTGACCGAGCAGTACTTC.

V is TRBV7-6 and J is TRBJ2-7; 9 nucleotides align to TRBD2. The ends lost 1 base at V and 4 bases at J; junction bases unmatched: 5. The V gene's germline CDR1 is SGHVS and CDR2 FNYEAQ. CDR3 length: 15 residues. The CDR3: CASSLESGLAYEQYF. CDR3 DNA: TGTGCCAGCAGCTTAGAGTCCGGACTAGCGTACGAGCAGTACTTC.

V and J are TRBV12-3 or TRBV12-4 and TRBJ1-2; TRBD1 is a possible D gene (5 bases). With 3 bases removed from V and 8 bases from J, the gap between germline ends came to 10 bases. This CDR3 has 12 amino acids. CDR3 amino acids: CASSLGEGGYTF. The CDR3 coding sequence is TGTGCCAGCAGTTTGGGGGAGGGCGGCTACACCTTC.

The V gene is TRBV5-1, the J gene TRBJ2-2; 13 nucleotides match TRBD2. The length of the CDR3 is 16 residues. From germline, CDR1 is SGHRS and CDR2 YFSETQ. J gave up 7 bases and V 3 bases, and 6 bases lay outside the gene matches. DNA of the CDR3: TGCGCCAGCAGCTCCCGGACTAGCGGGAGTGTCGGGGAGCTGTTTTTT. This translates into CASSSRTSGSVGELFF.

This chain connects TRBV4-1 to TRBJ2-7; tentatively, D is TRBD1 (6 bases). The CDR3 spans 14 residues. CDR1 is MGHRA and CDR2 is YSYEKL in the germline V gene. Trimming pared 3 bases from V and 3 bases from J, leaving 12 bases between. The chain's CDR3 is CASSQRDTYYEQYF. CDR3 coding DNA: TGCGCCAGCAGCCAGAGGGACACCTACTACGAGCAGTACTTC.

The rearrangement links TRBV3-1 (or the pseudogene TRBV3-2) to TRBJ1-5; no reliable D call. V was cut by 3 bases and J by 9 bases, with 12 bases left in between. Looked up from germline, CDR1 is LGHDT and CDR2 is YNNKEL (reference sequence). This CDR3 has 13 amino acids. CDR3 nucleotide sequence: TGTGCCAGCAGCCAGAGCCGACGGGGGCCCCAGCATTTT. As protein: CASSQSRRGPQHF.

V and J are TRBV6-2 or TRBV6-3 and TRBJ2-7; D possibly uses TRBD1 or TRBD2 (5 bases each). This CDR3 is built from 14 residues. Between the trimmed V and J ends, which lost 2 bases and 3 bases, there was a span of 11 bases. Germline CDR1 reads MNHEY; CDR2 reads SVGEGT. The CDR3 loop is CASSYGGGVYEQYF. The CDR3 nucleotides read TGTGCCAGCAGTTACGGGGGTGGAGTCTACGAGCAGTACTTC.

This rearrangement joins TRBV5-1 to TRBJ2-7; weak D call: TRBD2 (5 bases). This CDR3 spans 15 amino acids. The V and J ends lost 3 bases and 4 bases respectively, with 17 bases between them. Germline loops: CDR1 SGHRS, CDR2 YFSETQ. The DNA of the CDR3 is TGCGCCAGCAGCTACGAGGTGGGTACGGGATACGAGCAGTACTTC. It codes for CASSYEVGTGYEQYF.

The chain uses TRBV4-1 and TRBJ2-5; maybe TRBD2 (6 bases). CDR1 MGHRA and CDR2 YSYEKL come from the germline V gene. V lost 3 bases, J lost 2 bases, and 10 bases lay in between. The CDR3 consists of 14 residues. The CDR3 DNA is TGCGCCAGCAGCCAGACGGGACTTCAAGAGACCCAGTACTTC. Amino acids: CASSQTGLQETQYF.

This chain connects TRBV29-1 to TRBJ2-7; D is unclear. This CDR3 contains 11 residues. Germline V gene lookup returns CDR1 SQVTM and CDR2 ANQGSEA. Trimming took 6 bases from V and 5 from J, leaving 11 bases between them. CDR3 protein: CSVPVGNEQYF. The CDR3 coding sequence is TGCAGCGTCCCGGTAGGGAACGAGCAGTACTTC.

This chain joins TRBV19 and TRBJ1-5; D remains ambiguous. This CDR3 contains 14 residues. Trimming took 7 bases from V and 4 from J, leaving 14 bases between them. Looked up from germline, CDR1 is LNHDA and CDR2 is SQIVND (reference sequence). The CDR3 bases are TGTGCCAGTACTCTTTTGGCATTTAATCAGCCCCAGCATTTT. It specifies CASTLLAFNQPQHF.

The chain employs TRBV11-2 and TRBJ2-7; 9 bases align to TRBD2. V shed 1 base, J shed 6 bases, and the junction held 4 bases outside the gene matches. Germline V gives CDR1 SGHAT, CDR2 FQNNGV. This CDR3 region has 14 residues. Here the CDR3 reads CASSLGSGSFEQYF. In DNA form, the CDR3 reads TGTGCCAGCAGCTTAGGTAGCGGGAGTTTCGAGCAGTACTTC.

This chain joins TRBV5-1 and TRBJ2-5; 7 bases line up with TRBD2. This CDR3 has 14 amino acids. Germline CDR1 reads SGHRS; CDR2 reads YFSETQ. V shed 1 base, J shed 2 bases, and the junction held 2 bases outside the gene matches. The CDR3 DNA reads TGCGCCAGCAGCTTGTGGGGGGGGCAAGAGACCCAGTACTTC. Translating gives CASSLWGGQETQYF.

Only one count was recorded for this clone. The V gene is TRBV5-1, the J gene TRBJ1-3; D not resolved. The CDR3 spans 13 residues. Germline V gives CDR1 SGHRS, CDR2 YFSETQ. Trimming cost V 8 bases and J 0 bases, with 9 bases left between them. DNA for the CDR3: TGCGCCAGTTCACAGAGCTCTGGAAACACCATATATTTT. This encodes CASSQSSGNTIYF.

The chain couples TRBV19 to TRBJ2-7, with D possibly matching TRBD1 (5 bases). The CDR3 totals 17 residues. Germline CDR1 is LNHDA and CDR2 is SQIVND (reference sequence). Trimming cost V 6 bases and J 0 bases, with 21 bases left between them. CDR3 loop: CASSHRYGNTASYEQYF. In nucleotides, the CDR3 is TGTGCCAGTAGCCACAGGTATGGGAACACGGCCTCCTACGAGCAGTACTTC. Combining the CDR3 with reference TRBV19 and TRBJ2-7 gives the whole variable domain DGGITQSPKYLFRKEGQNVTLSCEQNLNHDAMYWYRQDPGQGLRLIYYSQIVNDFQKGDIAEGYSVSREKKESFPLTVTSAQKNPTAFYLCASSHRYGNTASYEQYFGPGTRLTVT.

This chain uses TRBV27 with TRBJ2-5, with D maybe TRBD2 (7 bases). Germline V gene lookup returns CDR1 MNHEY and CDR2 SMNVEV (reference sequence). Trimming left V 8 bases short and J 4 bases short, with 17 bases between. The CDR3 runs 14 residues. CDR3 region: CASAFRGAGETQYF. Here the CDR3 DNA reads TGTGCCAGCGCTTTTCGGGGGGCGGGAGAGACCCAGTACTTC.

This clone occurred a few times. This chain links TRBV5-1 with TRBJ1-3; the D gene is possibly TRBD1 (5 bases). The length of the CDR3 is 16 residues. The germline CDR1 and CDR2 sequences are SGHRS and YFSETQ. Trimming took off 0 bases at V and 4 bases at J, with 14 bases between the two ends. In DNA, the CDR3 is TGCGCCAGCAGCTTGGCAGGGCCTCTGGGAGGAAACACCATATATTTT. It specifies CASSLAGPLGGNTIYF.

In this sample, this clone turned up once. V gene TRBV27 combines with J gene TRBJ2-1, with 14 bases lining up with TRBD2. The V gene end was trimmed by 3 bases and the J gene end by 8 bases; junction bases not matched to a gene: 9. This CDR3 has 17 residues. The germline V gene encodes CDR1 MNHEY and CDR2 SMNVEV (reference sequence). The CDR3 nucleotides read TGTGCCAGCAGTTTCCGCGGGACTAGCGGGAGTAGGTATGAGCAGTTCTTC. Amino acids: CASSFRGTSGSRYEQFF.

A single count supports this clone. The rearrangement joins TRBV6-5 to TRBJ2-2; D is perhaps TRBD2 (6 bases). Trimming took 10 bases from V and 2 from J, leaving 14 bases between them. Germline-derived CDR1 and CDR2 are MNHEY and SVGAGI. The CDR3 consists of 14 residues. The CDR3 sequence: CATPRGTNTGELFF. CDR3 DNA sequence: TGTGCCACCCCACGCGGGACTAACACCGGGGAGCTGTTTTTT.

The chain links TRBV5-4 to TRBJ2-7; D possibly uses TRBD1 or TRBD2 (5 bases each). CDR3 length: 15 amino acids. V lost 4 bases, J lost 0 bases, and 14 bases lay in between. Germline CDR1 reads SGHNT; CDR2 reads YYREEE (reference sequence). The CDR3 region is CASSRQGASSYEQYF. CDR3 DNA: TGTGCCAGCAGCCGTCAGGGAGCTTCCTCCTACGAGCAGTACTTC.